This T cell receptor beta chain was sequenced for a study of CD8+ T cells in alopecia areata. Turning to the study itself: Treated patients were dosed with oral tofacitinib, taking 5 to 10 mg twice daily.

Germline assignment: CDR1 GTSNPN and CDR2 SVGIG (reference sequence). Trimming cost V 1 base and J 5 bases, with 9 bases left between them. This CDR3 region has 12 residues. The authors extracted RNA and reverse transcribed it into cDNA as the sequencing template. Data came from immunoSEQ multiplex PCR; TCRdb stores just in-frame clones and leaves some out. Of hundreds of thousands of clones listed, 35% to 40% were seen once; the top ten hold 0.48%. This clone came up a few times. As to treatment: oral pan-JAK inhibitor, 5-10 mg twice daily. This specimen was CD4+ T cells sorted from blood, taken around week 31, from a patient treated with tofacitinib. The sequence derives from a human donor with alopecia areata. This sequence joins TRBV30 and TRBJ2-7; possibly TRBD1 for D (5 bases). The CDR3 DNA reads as TGTGCCTGGAGTGCTCAGGGCCACGAGCAGTACTTC. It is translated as CAWSAQGHEQYF.